This T cell receptor (beta chain) was identified during a study of blood T cell repertoires in COVID-19. Across the study: Spain, Italy and the United States supplied samples that represented acute and convalescent COVID-19. T cells, B-cell-depleted T cells, or PBMCs supplied cDNA or gDNA.

The CDR3 has 12 residues. V was trimmed by 6 bases and J by 2 bases, leaving 8 bases between them. Germline V CDR1 and CDR2: MNHEY, SVGAGI. How the authors handled the data: Using reference gene primer amplification, nucleated cell counts were estimated. Produced via immunoSEQ multiplex PCR; TCRdb's table is partial and in-frame only. V, J and clone size are those of that table, while D and trimming were read from the DNA. The table lists approximately 150,000 clones, approximately 90% of them singletons, with 18% in the top ten. The chain couples TRBV6-5 to TRBJ2-7, with D unresolved. What was sequenced was peripheral blood. The clonotype originates from a man aged 45 to 65 with active or convalescent COVID-19. The CDR3 region has the DNA TGTGCCAGCAGCATGACACCCTACGAGCAGTACTTC. Translating gives CASSMTPYEQYF.